This TCR beta chain was retrieved from a study of T cell responses to AZD1222 COVID-19 vaccine. Study-wide points: Among the donors, most were white British and more were female, and clonal diversity was possibly underestimated. Repertoire samples came only from after the peak T cell response. Only five or six AZD1222 recipients tested seropositive at baseline. Along spike, vaccine-associated CD4 TCRs were found throughout, with dominance at 160-218 and 743-854.

The length of the CDR3 is 15 residues. V dropped 3 bases and J dropped 6 bases, with 17 bases sitting between them. Germline CDR1 MGHRA, CDR2 YSYEKL. Concerning this clone: Its antigen is not known.

Generated by immunoSEQ multiplex PCR, the TCRdb table keeps only in-frame clones and is missing some. The sample shows 150,000 to 200,000 clones, roughly 94% of them seen only once. The V gene is TRBV4-1, the J gene TRBJ1-2, with D unresolved. The source of this sequence is an adult in good health. Sequences were derived from peripheral blood, sampled on day 0 of AZD1222 vaccination. The CDR3 loop reads CASSQAGLTGDGYTF. CDR3 nucleotide sequence: TGCGCCAGCAGCCAGGCAGGCCTGACCGGCGATGGCTACACCTTC.